This T cell receptor beta chain derives from a study of follicular helper T cells after annual influenza vaccination. The study, taken as a whole, reports: Yearly vaccinations repeatedly recalled conserved clonotypes in ICOS+CD38+ cTfh. Day 7 ICOS+CD38+ clones were most often found later in ICOS-CD38- cTfh cells.

Sequencing used immunoSEQ multiplex PCR; TCRdb keeps in-frame clones, though not all of them. The sample lists approximately 5,000 clones; 82% were seen once. The CDR3 totals 15 residues. Germline V CDR1 and CDR2: MNHEY, SVGAGI. Trimming cost V 0 bases and J 8 bases, with 13 bases left between them. About this clone: What it recognizes is unknown.

Time point reported: 2015-2016 season, pre-vaccination. Before and after seasonal inactivated influenza vaccination, adults gave blood for sorting CD4 subsets for sequencing. Excluded were substance abuse, HIV/AIDS, active cancer, immunomodulatory drugs and active illness. Sequenced here: CXCR5+ CD38- circulating T follicular helper cells from blood, sampled on the day of influenza vaccination. Documented subset: circulating Tfh, non-naive CD4+CXCR5+PD-1+ (ICOS+CD38+ or ICOS-CD38-). V usage is TRBV6-5 and J usage is TRBJ1-4; TRBD1 might be the D (6 bases). This clonotype was sampled from an adult who received the influenza vaccine. The CDR3, as DNA: TGTGCCAGCAGTTACTCGGACAGTCCGGCCGAAAAACTGTTTTTT. This translates into CASSYSDSPAEKLFF.